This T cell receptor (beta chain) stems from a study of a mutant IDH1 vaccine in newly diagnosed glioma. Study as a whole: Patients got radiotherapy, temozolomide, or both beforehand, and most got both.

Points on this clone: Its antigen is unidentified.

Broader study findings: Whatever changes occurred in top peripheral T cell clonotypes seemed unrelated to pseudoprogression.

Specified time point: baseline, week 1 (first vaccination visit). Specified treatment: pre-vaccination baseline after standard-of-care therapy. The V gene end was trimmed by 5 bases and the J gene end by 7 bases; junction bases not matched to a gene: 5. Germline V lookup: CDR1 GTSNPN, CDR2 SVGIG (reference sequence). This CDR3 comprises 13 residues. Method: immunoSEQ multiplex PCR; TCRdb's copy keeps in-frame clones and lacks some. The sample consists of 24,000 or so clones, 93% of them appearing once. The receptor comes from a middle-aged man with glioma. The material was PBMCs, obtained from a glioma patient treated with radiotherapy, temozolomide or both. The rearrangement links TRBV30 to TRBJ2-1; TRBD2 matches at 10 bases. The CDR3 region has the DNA TGTGCCTGGGAGCGGGAGGGCCATAATGAGCAGTTCTTC. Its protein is CAWEREGHNEQFF.